The next 21 T cell receptor beta chains were all read from a single sample in a study of blood T cell repertoires in COVID-19. Profiled with immunoSEQ multiplex PCR; TCRdb holds only in-frame clones, not every one. The sample lists about 61,000 clones, around 73% occurring once. Sequenced: peripheral blood. These receptors originate from an elderly man with active or convalescent COVID-19.

This rearrangement joins TRBV18 to TRBJ1-2; 8 bases fit TRBD1. CDR3 length: 15 residues. The junction had 6 bases not matched to a gene; V was cut back by 2 bases and J by 4 bases. Germline-derived CDR1 and CDR2 are KGHSH and LQKENI. CDR3 residues: CASSPAGGLFYGYTF. In nucleotides, the CDR3 is TGTGCCAGCTCACCAGCAGGGGGCCTTTTCTATGGCTACACCTTC.

This chain connects TRBV5-8 to TRBJ2-7; perhaps TRBD1 as D (6 bases). Trimming left V 3 bases short and J 1 base short, with 20 bases between. The CDR3 runs 17 residues. Germline-derived CDR1 and CDR2 are SGHTS and YDEGEE. CDR3 amino acids: CASSYPPTGHISYEQYF. The CDR3 nucleotides read TGTGCCAGCAGCTACCCCCCCACGGGACACATTTCCTACGAGCAGTACTTC.

The chain uses TRBV27 and TRBJ2-1; D uncertain. Germline loops: CDR1 MNHEY, CDR2 SMNVEV (reference sequence). Trimming pared 10 bases from V and 8 bases from J, leaving 15 bases between. The CDR3 is made up of 12 amino acids. The CDR3 loop is CATSPVGDEQFF. CDR3 bases: TGTGCCACCTCTCCAGTGGGCGATGAGCAGTTCTTC.

The gene calls are TRBV4-1 and TRBJ1-5; D is undetermined. The CDR3 runs to 13 residues. Trimming pared 2 bases from V and 4 bases from J, leaving 6 bases between. Germline V gives CDR1 MGHRA, CDR2 YSYEKL. The DNA for the CDR3 is TGCGCCAGCAGCCAAACAGTGAATCAGCCCCAGCATTTT. Translating gives CASSQTVNQPQHF.

The V call is TRBV18, the J call TRBJ2-3; TRBD2 matches 8 bases. Germline trimming cut 3 bases from V and 1 base from J; bases unmatched to any gene: 18. This CDR3 is 20 amino acids long. Germline CDR1 reads KGHSH; CDR2 reads LQKENI. The CDR3 coding sequence is TGTGCCAGCTCACCCTCCCCTAGCGGGCTCCTGCTCGCCCGCACAGATACGCAGTATTTT. It translates to CASSPSPSGLLLARTDTQYF.

The CDR3 here is CASRPRLAGVIYEQYF. The CDR3 DNA reads TGTGCCAGCAGGCCGAGACTAGCGGGGGTGATCTACGAGCAGTACTTC. This rearrangement joins TRBV2 to TRBJ2-7; 12 bases match TRBD2. There are 16 residues in the CDR3. V gave up 6 bases and J gave up 3 bases; unmatched junction bases: 9. Looked up from germline, CDR1 is SNHLY and CDR2 is FYNNEI.

The chain recombines TRBV10-3 with TRBJ2-7, with TRBD1 matching 7 bases. Losses at the gene ends were 5 bases for V and 2 bases for J; bases not matched to a gene: 3. This CDR3 has 13 amino acids. Germline V gene lookup returns CDR1 ENHRY and CDR2 SYGVKD. The CDR3 here is CAISPTGTYEQYF. The DNA of the CDR3 is TGTGCCATCAGTCCGACAGGGACCTACGAGCAGTACTTC.

The rearrangement links TRBV7-3 to TRBJ2-2; D uncertain. V lost 2 bases, J lost 0 bases, and 4 bases lay in between. CDR3 length equals 14 residues. The germline V gene encodes CDR1 SGHTA and CDR2 FQGTGA. CDR3 amino acids: CASSLPPNTGELFF. DNA of the CDR3: TGTGCCAGCAGCTTACCTCCGAACACCGGGGAGCTGTTTTTT.

This chain joins TRBV11-2 and TRBJ2-3; D uncertain. The germline V gene encodes CDR1 SGHAT and CDR2 FQNNGV. Trimming cost V 4 bases and J 6 bases, with 8 bases left between them. CDR3 length: 12 amino acids. DNA of the CDR3: TGTGCCAGCAGCTCCGGTGTGGATACGCAGTATTTT. This sequence encodes CASSSGVDTQYF.

This clone ranks as medium-sized. V is TRBV1 and J is TRBJ2-2; the DNA was not compared with TRBD1, the D call given in the table. TRBV1 is termed a pseudogene. The CDR3 is 15 amino acids. CDR3 sequence: CTSLTWTGAGGELFF. The CDR3 region has the DNA TGCACCAGCCTCACTTGGACAGGGGCAGGCGGGGAGCTGTTTTTT.

V and J are TRBV18 and TRBJ1-1, with TRBD1 as a possible D gene (6 bases). Germline loops: CDR1 KGHSH, CDR2 LQKENI. The CDR3 has 18 residues. Trimming took off 4 bases at V and 0 bases at J, with 21 bases between the two ends. The CDR3 DNA is TGTGCCAGCTCACGATCCCGGGACATCGCTGACATGAACACTGAAGCTTTCTTT. As protein: CASSRSRDIADMNTEAFF.

The chain combines TRBV4-1 with TRBJ2-2, with 9 bases that match TRBD1. The CDR3 sequence is 17 residues long. With V trimmed by 0 bases and J by 4 bases, 6 bases remained unmatched. Germline CDR1 reads MGHRA; CDR2 reads YSYEKL. CDR3 bases: TGCGCCAGCAGCCAAGAAGCGGGACAGGGACTCACCGGGGAGCTGTTTTTT. It specifies CASSQEAGQGLTGELFF.

The V and J genes are TRBV28 and TRBJ2-1; TRBD1 agrees at 11 bases. The CDR3 runs to 15 residues. Trimming took 5 bases from V and 6 from J; bases not matched to a gene: 6. CDR1 is MDHEN, CDR2 SYDVKM, per germline. The CDR3 reads CASSLTDRGLNEQFF. The DNA of the CDR3 is TGTGCCAGCAGTCTCACGGACAGGGGGCTCAATGAGCAGTTCTTC.

The chain has TRBV11-2 and TRBJ1-4; no clear D. The ends were cut back, 0 bases at V and 0 bases at J, with 8 bases in the middle. The length of the CDR3 is 16 residues. Looked up from germline, CDR1 is SGHAT and CDR2 is FQNNGV. CDR3 region: CASSLDRLATNEKLFF. The CDR3 nucleotides read TGTGCCAGCAGCTTAGATAGACTTGCAACTAATGAAAAACTGTTTTTT.

The chain combines TRBV19 with TRBJ2-2, with TRBD2 matching over 7 bases. Germline CDR1 reads LNHDA; CDR2 reads SQIVND (reference sequence). The junction had 12 bases not matched to a gene; V was cut back by 6 bases and J by 5 bases. The CDR3 extends over 16 amino acids. This CDR3 reads CASRLGEGRWTGELFF. In DNA, the CDR3 is TGTGCCAGTAGATTGGGGGAGGGGCGCTGGACCGGGGAGCTGTTTTTT.

J is TRBJ1-1 and V is TRBV11-2; D ambiguous. The CDR3 has 15 amino acids. The V gene lost 5 bases and the J gene lost 4 bases, with 17 bases spanning the gap. Per the germline V gene, CDR1 is SGHAT and CDR2 is FQNNGV. In DNA form, the CDR3 reads TGTGCCAGCAGCCTCCGCGGGGTGCGGGGCACTGAAGCTTTCTTT. This encodes CASSLRGVRGTEAFF.

This clone was observed a handful of times. The CDR3 protein is CASSVGGLGNTIYF. The CDR3 nucleotides are TGTGCCAGCAGCGTAGGGGGCCTTGGAAACACCATATATTTT. V and J are TRBV9 and TRBJ1-3, with a weak D call TRBD1 (5 bases). This CDR3 contains 14 residues. Germline loops: CDR1 SGDLS, CDR2 YYNGEE. V was pared by 0 bases and J by 3 bases, with 7 bases between.

The rearrangement uses TRBV10-3 and TRBJ2-2; TRBD1 matches at 8 bases. V lost 10 bases, J lost 6 bases, and 10 bases stayed unmatched. This CDR3 is 14 amino acids long. Germline V gives CDR1 ENHRY, CDR2 SYGVKD. The CDR3 protein is CATVGQGWAGELFF. The DNA of the CDR3 is TGTGCCACCGTTGGACAGGGATGGGCCGGGGAGCTGTTTTTT.

The V and J genes are TRBV6-1 and TRBJ2-2; D remains ambiguous. This CDR3 spans 15 amino acids. Germline V CDR1 and CDR2: MNHNS, SASEGT. The ends were cut back, 0 bases at V and 2 bases at J, with 7 bases in the middle. The CDR3 DNA reads TGTGCCAGCAGTGAAGCGTCACTAAACACCGGGGAGCTGTTTTTT. Its translation is CASSEASLNTGELFF.

By sample fraction, this clone is medium-sized (0.01 to 0.1%). The V and J genes are TRBV6-5 and TRBJ2-3; D not resolved. Germline V CDR1 and CDR2: MNHEY, SVGAGI. Trimming took 6 bases from V and 3 from J, leaving 7 bases between them. The CDR3 extends over 12 amino acids. The CDR3, as DNA: TGTGCCAGCAGCCCCTCGACAGATACGCAGTATTTT. Translating it yields CASSPSTDTQYF.

A remark on this clone: The identical CDR3 is also encoded by other nucleotide sequences in the sample. The chain has TRBV24-1 and TRBJ2-7; 8 nucleotides line up with TRBD1. The germline CDR1 and CDR2 sequences are KGHDR and SFDVKD. The junction had 3 bases not matched to a gene; V was cut back by 4 bases and J by 2 bases. The CDR3 is 14 residues long. CDR3 nucleotides: TGTGCCACCAGTGACCCGGACAGGGCCTACGAGCAGTACTTC. As protein: CATSDPDRAYEQYF.